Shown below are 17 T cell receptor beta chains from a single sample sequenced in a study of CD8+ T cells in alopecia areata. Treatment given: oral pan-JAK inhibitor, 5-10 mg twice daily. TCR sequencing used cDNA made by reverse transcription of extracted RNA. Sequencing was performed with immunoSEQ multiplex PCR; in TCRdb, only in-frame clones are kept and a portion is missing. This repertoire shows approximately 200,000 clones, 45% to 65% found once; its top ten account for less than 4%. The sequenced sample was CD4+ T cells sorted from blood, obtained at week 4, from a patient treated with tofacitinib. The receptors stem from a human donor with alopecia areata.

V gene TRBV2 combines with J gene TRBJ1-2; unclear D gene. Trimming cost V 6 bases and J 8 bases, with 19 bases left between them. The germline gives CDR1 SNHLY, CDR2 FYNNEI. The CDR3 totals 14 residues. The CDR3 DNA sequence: TGTGCCAGCAGATGGGAACTCTATACGGGGGGCTACACCTTC. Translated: CASRWELYTGGYTF.

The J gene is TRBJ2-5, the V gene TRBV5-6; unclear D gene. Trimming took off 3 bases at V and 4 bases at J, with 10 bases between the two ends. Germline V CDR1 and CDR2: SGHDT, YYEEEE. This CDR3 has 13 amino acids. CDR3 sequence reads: CASSSASRETQYF. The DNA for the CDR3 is TGTGCCAGCAGCTCTGCTTCTCGAGAGACCCAGTACTTC.

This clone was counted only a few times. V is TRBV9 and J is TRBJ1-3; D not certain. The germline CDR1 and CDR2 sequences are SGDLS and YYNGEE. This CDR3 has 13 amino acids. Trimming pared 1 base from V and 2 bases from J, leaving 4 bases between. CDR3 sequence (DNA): TGTGCCAGCAGCGTAAGGGCTGGAAACACCATATATTTT. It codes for CASSVRAGNTIYF. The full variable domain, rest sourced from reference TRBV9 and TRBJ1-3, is DSGVTQTPKHLITATGQRVTLRCSPRSGDLSVYWYQQSLDQGLQFLIQYYNGEERAKGNILERFSAQQFPDLHSELNLSSLELGDSALYFCASSVRAGNTIYFGEGSWLTVV.

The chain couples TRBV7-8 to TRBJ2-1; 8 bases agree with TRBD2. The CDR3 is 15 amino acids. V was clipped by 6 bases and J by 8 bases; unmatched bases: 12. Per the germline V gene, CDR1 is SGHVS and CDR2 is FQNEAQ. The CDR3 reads CASRTAGGPGHEQFF. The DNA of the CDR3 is TGTGCCAGCAGAACGGCGGGGGGACCGGGGCATGAGCAGTTCTTC.

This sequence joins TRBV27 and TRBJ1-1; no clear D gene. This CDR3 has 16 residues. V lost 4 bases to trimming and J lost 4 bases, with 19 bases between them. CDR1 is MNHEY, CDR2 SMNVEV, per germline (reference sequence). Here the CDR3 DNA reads TGTGCCAGCAGTTCCCAGGCTCTCAGAGAGGGCACTGAAGCTTTCTTT. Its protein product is CASSSQALREGTEAFF.

The CDR3 here is CASSLAGPYNEQFF. The CDR3 DNA sequence: TGTGCCAGCAGCTTAGCGGGGCCATACAATGAGCAGTTCTTC. The chain recombines TRBV7-2 with TRBJ2-1; D is possibly TRBD1 (5 bases). Germline values: CDR1 SGHTA, CDR2 FQGNSA. Trimming took 0 bases from V and 4 from J, leaving 7 bases between them. The CDR3 consists of 14 residues.

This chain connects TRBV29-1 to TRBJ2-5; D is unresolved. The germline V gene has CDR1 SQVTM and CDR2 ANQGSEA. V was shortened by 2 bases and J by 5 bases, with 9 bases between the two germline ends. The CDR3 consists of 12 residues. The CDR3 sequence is CSVEFLGETQYF. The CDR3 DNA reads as TGCAGCGTTGAATTCCTCGGGGAGACCCAGTACTTC.

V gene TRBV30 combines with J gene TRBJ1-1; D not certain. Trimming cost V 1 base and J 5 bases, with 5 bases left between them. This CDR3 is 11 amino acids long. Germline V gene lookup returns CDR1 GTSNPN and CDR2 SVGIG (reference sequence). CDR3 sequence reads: CAWSEVTEAFF. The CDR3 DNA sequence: TGTGCCTGGAGTGAAGTAACTGAAGCTTTCTTT.

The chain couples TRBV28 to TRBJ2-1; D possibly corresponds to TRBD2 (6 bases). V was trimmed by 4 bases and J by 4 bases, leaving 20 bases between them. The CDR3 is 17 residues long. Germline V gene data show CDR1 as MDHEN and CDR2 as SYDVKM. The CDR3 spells CASSSGLTSGLYNEQFF. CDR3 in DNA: TGTGCCAGCAGTTCCGGGCTGACCAGCGGACTATACAATGAGCAGTTCTTC.

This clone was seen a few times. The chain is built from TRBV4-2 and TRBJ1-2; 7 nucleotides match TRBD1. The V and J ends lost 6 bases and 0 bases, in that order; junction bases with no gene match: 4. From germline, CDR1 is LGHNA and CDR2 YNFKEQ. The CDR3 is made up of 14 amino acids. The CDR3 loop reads CASSPDRANYGYTF. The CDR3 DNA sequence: TGTGCCAGCAGTCCCGACAGGGCTAACTATGGCTACACCTTC.

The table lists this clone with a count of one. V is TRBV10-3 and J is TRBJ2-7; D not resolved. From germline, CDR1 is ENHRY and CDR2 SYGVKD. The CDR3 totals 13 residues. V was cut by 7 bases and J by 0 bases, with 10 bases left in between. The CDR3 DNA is TGTGCCATCAAACAGCCTACCTCCTACGAGCAGTACTTC. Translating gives CAIKQPTSYEQYF.

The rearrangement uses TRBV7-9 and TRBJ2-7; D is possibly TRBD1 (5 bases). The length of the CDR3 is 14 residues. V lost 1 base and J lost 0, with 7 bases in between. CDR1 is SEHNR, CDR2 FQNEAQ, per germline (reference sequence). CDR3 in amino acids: CASSLGQNSYEQYF. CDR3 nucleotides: TGTGCCAGCAGCTTAGGACAGAACTCCTACGAGCAGTACTTC.

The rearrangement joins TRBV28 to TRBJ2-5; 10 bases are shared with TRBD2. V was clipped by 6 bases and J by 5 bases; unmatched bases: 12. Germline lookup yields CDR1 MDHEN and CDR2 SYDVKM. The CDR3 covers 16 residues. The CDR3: CASSPPQRGGLETQYF. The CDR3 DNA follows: TGTGCCAGCAGCCCCCCACAGCGGGGGGGGCTGGAGACCCAGTACTTC.

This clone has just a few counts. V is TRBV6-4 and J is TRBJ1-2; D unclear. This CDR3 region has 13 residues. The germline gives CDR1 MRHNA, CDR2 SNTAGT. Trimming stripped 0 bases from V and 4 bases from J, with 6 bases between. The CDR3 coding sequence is TGTGCCAGCAGTGACTCAACCGCCTATGGCTACACCTTC. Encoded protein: CASSDSTAYGYTF.

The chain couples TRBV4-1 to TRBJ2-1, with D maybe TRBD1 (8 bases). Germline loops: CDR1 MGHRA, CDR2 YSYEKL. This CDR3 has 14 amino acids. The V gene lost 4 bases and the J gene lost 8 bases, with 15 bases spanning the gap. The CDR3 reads CASSRTGRDDEQFF. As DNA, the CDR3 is TGCGCCAGCAGCCGGACAGGGAGGGACGATGAGCAGTTCTTC.

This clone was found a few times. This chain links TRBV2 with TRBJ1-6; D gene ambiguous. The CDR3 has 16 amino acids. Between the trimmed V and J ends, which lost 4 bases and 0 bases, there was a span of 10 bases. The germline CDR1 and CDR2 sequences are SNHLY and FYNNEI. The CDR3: CASSVLAGSYNSPLHF. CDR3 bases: TGTGCCAGCAGTGTATTGGCAGGCTCCTATAATTCACCCCTCCACTTT.

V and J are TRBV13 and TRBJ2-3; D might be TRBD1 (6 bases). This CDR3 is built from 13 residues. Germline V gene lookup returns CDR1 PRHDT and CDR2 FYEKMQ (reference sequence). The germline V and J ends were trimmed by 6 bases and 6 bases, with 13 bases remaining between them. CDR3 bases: TGTGCCAGCAGTCTACAGGGAACGGATACGCAGTATTTT. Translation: CASSLQGTDTQYF.